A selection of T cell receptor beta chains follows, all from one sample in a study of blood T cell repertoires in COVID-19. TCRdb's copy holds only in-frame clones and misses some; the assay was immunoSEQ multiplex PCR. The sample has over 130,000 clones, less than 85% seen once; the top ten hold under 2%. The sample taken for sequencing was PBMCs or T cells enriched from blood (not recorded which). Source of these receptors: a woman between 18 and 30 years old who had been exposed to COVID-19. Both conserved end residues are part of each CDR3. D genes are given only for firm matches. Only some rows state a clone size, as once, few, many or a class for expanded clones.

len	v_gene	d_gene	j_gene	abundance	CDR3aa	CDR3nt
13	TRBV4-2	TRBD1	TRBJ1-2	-	CASSRQGAEGYTF	TGTGCCAGCAGTCGCCAGGGGGCGGAAGGCTACACCTTC
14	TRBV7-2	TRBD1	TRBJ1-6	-	CASGPGGRGSPLHF	TGTGCCAGCGGGCCAGGGGGCAGGGGTTCACCCCTCCACTTT
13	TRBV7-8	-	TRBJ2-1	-	CASSLNLGDEQFF	TGTGCCAGCAGCTTAAATCTAGGAGATGAGCAGTTCTTC
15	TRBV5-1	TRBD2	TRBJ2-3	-	CASSLSSGGTDTQYF	TGCGCCAGCAGCTTGTCTTCGGGAGGGACAGATACGCAGTATTTT
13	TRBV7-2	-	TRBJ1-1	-	CASSLALGGEAFF	TGTGCCAGCAGCTTAGCCCTGGGGGGTGAAGCTTTCTTT
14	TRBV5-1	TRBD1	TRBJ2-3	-	CASSKGQGPDTQYF	TGCGCCAGCAGCAAAGGACAGGGTCCAGATACGCAGTATTTT
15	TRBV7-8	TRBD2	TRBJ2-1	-	CASSLKRENRGEQFF	TGTGCCAGCAGCTTGAAGCGGGAGAATCGGGGTGAGCAGTTCTTC
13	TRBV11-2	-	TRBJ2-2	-	CASSLDPGGELFF	TGTGCCAGCAGCTTAGATCCGGGCGGGGAGCTGTTTTTT
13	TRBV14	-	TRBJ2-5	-	CASSHRGQETQYF	TGTGCCAGCAGCCACCGGGGCCAAGAGACCCAGTACTTC
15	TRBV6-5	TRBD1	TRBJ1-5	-	CASRPGQQVNQPQHF	TGTGCCAGCAGACCGGGACAGCAAGTCAATCAGCCCCAGCATTTT
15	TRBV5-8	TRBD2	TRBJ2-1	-	CASSPGLADDNEQFF	TGTGCCAGCAGTCCGGGGCTAGCGGACGACAATGAGCAGTTCTTC
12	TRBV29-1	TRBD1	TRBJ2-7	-	CSVRTGPYEQYF	TGCAGCGTCCGGACAGGGCCCTACGAGCAGTACTTC
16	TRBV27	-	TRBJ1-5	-	CASRPRLGGGTQPQHF	TGTGCCAGCAGGCCCCGTCTCGGGGGGGGGACTCAGCCCCAGCATTTT
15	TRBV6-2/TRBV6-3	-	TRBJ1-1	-	CASSYRGGILTEAFF	TGTGCCAGCAGTTACCGGGGGGGCATCCTCACTGAAGCTTTCTTT
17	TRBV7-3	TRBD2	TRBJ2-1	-	CASSLTRTSGISNEQFF	TGTGCCAGCAGCTTAACCCGGACTAGCGGGATATCGAATGAGCAGTTCTTC
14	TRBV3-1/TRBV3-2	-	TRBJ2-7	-	CASSQYTGFYEQYF	TGTGCCAGCAGCCAATATACAGGGTTCTACGAGCAGTACTTC
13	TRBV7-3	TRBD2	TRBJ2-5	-	CASSLLAEETQYF	TGTGCCAGCAGCTTACTAGCGGAAGAGACCCAGTACTTC
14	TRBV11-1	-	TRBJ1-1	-	CASSSGHQNTEAFF	TGTGCCAGCAGCTCGGGACACCAGAACACTGAAGCTTTCTTT
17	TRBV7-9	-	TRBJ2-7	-	CASSSQTGGFRADEQYF	TGTGCCAGCAGCTCGCAAACGGGTGGGTTCAGGGCAGACGAGCAGTACTTC
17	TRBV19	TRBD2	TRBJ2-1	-	CASSITLAGGSYNEQFF	TGTGCCAGTAGTATCACTTTAGCGGGGGGCTCCTACAATGAGCAGTTCTTC
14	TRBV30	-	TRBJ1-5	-	CAWSRGGSNQPQHF	TGTGCCTGGAGTAGGGGGGGTAGCAATCAGCCCCAGCATTTT
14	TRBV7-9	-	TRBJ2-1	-	CASSRSASYNEQFF	TGTGCCAGCAGCCGTAGCGCTTCCTACAATGAGCAGTTCTTC
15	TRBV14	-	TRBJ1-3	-	CASSPQALSGNTIYF	TGTGCCAGCAGCCCTCAGGCCCTCTCTGGAAACACCATATATTTT
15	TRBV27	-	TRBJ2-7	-	CASSSWVGSSYEQYF	TGTGCCAGCAGTTCATGGGTTGGGAGCTCCTACGAGCAGTACTTC
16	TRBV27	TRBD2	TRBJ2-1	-	CASSLSLSGRGQAQFF	TGTGCCAGCAGTTTATCTTTGAGCGGGAGGGGCCAGGCGCAGTTCTTC
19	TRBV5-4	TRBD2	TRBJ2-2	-	CASSLSLAGGPANTGELFF	TGTGCCAGCAGCTTATCACTAGCGGGAGGGCCCGCGAACACCGGGGAGCTGTTTTTT
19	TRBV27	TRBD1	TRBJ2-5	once	CASSLSTGQGGEYQETQYF	TGTGCCAGCAGTTTATCGACGGGACAGGGGGGGGAGTACCAAGAGACCCAGTACTTC
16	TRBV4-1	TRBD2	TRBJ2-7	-	CASSQDPPGLAYEQYF	TGCGCCAGCAGCCAAGACCCCCCGGGACTAGCCTACGAGCAGTACTTC
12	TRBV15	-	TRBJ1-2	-	CATSQGHYGYTF	TGTGCCACATCGCAGGGGCACTATGGCTACACCTTC
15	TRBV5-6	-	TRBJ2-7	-	CASSLQFEGGNEQYF	TGTGCCAGCAGCCTCCAGTTTGAGGGTGGTAACGAGCAGTACTTC
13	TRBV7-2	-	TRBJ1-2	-	CASSLGGTYGYTF	TGTGCCAGCAGCTTAGGTGGCACCTATGGCTACACCTTC
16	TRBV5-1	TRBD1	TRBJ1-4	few	CASSLGQGAANEKLFF	TGCGCCAGCAGCTTGGGACAGGGGGCAGCTAATGAAAAACTGTTTTTT
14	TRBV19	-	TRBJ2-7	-	CATTPRGQGYEQYF	TGTGCCACCACCCCGCGGGGCCAGGGCTACGAGCAGTACTTC
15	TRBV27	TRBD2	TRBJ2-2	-	CASSLQREHTGELFF	TGTGCCAGCAGTTTACAGCGGGAGCACACCGGGGAGCTGTTTTTT
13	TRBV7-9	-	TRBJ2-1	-	CASSYKLVDEQFF	TGTGCCAGCAGCTATAAACTAGTAGATGAGCAGTTCTTC
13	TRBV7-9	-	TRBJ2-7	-	CASSLVSGVEQYF	TGTGCCAGCAGCTTAGTCTCAGGGGTTGAGCAGTACTTC
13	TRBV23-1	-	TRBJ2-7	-	CASSQSFNYEQYF	TGCGCCAGCAGTCAATCGTTCAACTACGAGCAGTACTTC
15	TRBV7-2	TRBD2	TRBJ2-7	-	CASSLGTRPQGEQYF	TGTGCCAGCAGCTTAGGGACTAGGCCTCAGGGCGAGCAGTACTTC
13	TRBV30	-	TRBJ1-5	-	CACMGAGNQPQHF	TGTGCCTGCATGGGGGCGGGCAATCAGCCCCAGCATTTT
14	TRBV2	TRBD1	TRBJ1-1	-	CASSTGTGDTEAFF	TGTGCCAGCAGTACCGGGACAGGTGACACTGAAGCTTTCTTT
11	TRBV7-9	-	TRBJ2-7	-	CASSPLPEQYF	TGTGCCAGCAGCCCCCTCCCTGAGCAGTACTTC
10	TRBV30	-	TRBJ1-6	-	CAWGPGPLHF	TGTGCCTGGGGGCCGGGACCCCTCCACTTT
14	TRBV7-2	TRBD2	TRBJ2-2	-	CASSRVAGAGELFF	TGTGCCAGCAGTCGGGTGGCGGGAGCCGGGGAGCTGTTTTTT
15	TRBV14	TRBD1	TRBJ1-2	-	CASSQGQGAVYGYTF	TGTGCCAGCAGCCAGGGACAGGGGGCGGTCTATGGCTACACCTTC
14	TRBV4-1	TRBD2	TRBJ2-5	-	CASSRTSGRETQYF	TGCGCCAGCAGCCGGACTAGCGGGAGAGAGACCCAGTACTTC
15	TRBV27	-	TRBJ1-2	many	CASSLFSSANYGYTF	TGTGCCAGCAGTTTATTCTCAAGCGCTAACTATGGCTACACCTTC
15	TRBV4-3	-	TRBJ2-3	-	CASSQAGIDTDTQYF	TGCGCCAGCAGCCAAGCCGGGATTGACACAGATACGCAGTATTTT
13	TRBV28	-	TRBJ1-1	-	CASSVGLNTEAFF	TGTGCCAGCTCGGTGGGGCTGAACACTGAAGCTTTCTTT